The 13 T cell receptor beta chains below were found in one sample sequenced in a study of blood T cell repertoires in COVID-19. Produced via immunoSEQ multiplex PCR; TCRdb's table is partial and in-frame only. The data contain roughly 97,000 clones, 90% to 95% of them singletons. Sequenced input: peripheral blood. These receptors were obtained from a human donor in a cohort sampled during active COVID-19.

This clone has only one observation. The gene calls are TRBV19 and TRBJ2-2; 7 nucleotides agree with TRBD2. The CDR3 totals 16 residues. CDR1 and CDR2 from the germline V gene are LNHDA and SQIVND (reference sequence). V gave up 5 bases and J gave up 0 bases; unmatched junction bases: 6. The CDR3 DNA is TGTGCCAGTAGTGCCCTTCGGGAGGCGAACACCGGGGAGCTGTTTTTT. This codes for CASSALREANTGELFF.

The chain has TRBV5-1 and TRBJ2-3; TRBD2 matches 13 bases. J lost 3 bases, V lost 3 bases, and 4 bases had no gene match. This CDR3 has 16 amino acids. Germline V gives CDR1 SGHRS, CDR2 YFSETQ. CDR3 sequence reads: CASSSRLAGGTDTQYF. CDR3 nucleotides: TGCGCCAGCAGCTCCAGACTAGCGGGAGGTACAGATACGCAGTATTTT.

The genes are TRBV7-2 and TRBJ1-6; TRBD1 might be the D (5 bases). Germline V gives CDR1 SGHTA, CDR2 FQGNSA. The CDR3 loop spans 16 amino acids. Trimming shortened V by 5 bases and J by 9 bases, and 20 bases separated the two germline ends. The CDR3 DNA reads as TGTGCCAGCAGCAGATTACCCCAAGGAGGGACTTCACCCCTCCACTTT. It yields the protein CASSRLPQGGTSPLHF.

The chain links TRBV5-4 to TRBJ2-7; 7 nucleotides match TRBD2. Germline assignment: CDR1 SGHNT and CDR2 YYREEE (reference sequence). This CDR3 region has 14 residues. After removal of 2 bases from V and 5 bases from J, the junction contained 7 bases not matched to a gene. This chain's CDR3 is CASSFDTSANEQYF. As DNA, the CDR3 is TGTGCCAGCAGCTTCGATACTAGCGCGAACGAGCAGTACTTC.

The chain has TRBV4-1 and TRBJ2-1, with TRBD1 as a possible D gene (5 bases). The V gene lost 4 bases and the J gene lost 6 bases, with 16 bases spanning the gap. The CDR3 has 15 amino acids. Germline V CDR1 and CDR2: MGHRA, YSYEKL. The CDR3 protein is CASSPLDRNSNEQFF. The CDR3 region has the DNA TGCGCCAGCAGCCCTCTAGACAGAAATAGCAATGAGCAGTTCTTC.

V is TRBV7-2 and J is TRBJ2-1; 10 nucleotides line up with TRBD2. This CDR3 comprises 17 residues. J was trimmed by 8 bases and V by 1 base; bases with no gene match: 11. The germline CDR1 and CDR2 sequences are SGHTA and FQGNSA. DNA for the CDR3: TGTGCCAGCAGCTTAGAGGCTAGCGGGAGAGGTAGGTATGAGCAGTTCTTC. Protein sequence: CASSLEASGRGRYEQFF.

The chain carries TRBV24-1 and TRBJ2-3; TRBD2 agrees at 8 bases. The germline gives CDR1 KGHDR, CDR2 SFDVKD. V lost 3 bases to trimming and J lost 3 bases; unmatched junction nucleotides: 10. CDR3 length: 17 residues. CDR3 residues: CATSDPSGRGVTDTQYF. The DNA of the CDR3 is TGTGCCACCAGTGATCCAAGCGGGAGAGGGGTGACAGATACGCAGTATTTT.

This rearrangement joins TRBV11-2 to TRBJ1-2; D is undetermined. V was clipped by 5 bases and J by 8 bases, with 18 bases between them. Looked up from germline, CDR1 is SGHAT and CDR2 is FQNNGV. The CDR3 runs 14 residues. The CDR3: CASSQVLTAGGYTF. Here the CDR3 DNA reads TGTGCCAGCAGCCAAGTACTGACGGCGGGGGGCTACACCTTC.

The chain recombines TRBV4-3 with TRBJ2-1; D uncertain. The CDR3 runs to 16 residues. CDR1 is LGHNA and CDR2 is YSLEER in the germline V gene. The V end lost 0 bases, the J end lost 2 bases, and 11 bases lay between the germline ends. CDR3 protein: CASSQDRQTTYNEQFF. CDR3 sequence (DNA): TGCGCCAGCAGCCAAGATCGCCAGACAACCTACAATGAGCAGTTCTTC.

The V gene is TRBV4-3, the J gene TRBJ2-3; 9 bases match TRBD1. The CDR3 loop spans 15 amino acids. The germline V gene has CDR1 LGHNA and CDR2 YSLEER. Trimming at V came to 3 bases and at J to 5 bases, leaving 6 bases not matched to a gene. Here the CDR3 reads CASSQDRGVEDTQYF. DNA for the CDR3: TGCGCCAGCAGCCAGGACAGGGGAGTAGAAGATACGCAGTATTTT.

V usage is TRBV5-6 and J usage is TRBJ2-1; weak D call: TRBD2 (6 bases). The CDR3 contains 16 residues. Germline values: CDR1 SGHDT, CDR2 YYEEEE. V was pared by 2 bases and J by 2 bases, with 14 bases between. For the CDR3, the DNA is TGTGCCAGCAGCTTTCGCTCGGGACTTACCTACAATGAGCAGTTCTTC. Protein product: CASSFRSGLTYNEQFF.

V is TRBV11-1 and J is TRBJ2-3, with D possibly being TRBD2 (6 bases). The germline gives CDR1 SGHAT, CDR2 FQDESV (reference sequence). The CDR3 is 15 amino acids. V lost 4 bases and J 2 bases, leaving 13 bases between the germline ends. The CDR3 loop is CASSYRAGHTDTQYF. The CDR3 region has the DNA TGTGCCAGCAGCTACCGGGCGGGGCACACAGATACGCAGTATTTT.

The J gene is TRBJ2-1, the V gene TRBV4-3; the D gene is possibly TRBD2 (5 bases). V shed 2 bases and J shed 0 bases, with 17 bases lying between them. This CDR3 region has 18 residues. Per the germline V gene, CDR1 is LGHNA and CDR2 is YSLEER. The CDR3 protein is CASSQRLGGASSYNEQFF. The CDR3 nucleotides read TGCGCCAGCAGCCAACGCCTAGGAGGAGCTAGCTCCTACAATGAGCAGTTCTTC.